The sample holds a few counts of the clone carrying this T cell receptor (beta chain). The target antigen is unknown. This sample was included in a study of shared clonotypes between healthy human individuals. Study results and limitations: Read depth was anticipated to influence clonotype sharing among donors.

CDR3 length equals 15 residues. V lost 2 bases and J 3 bases, leaving 11 bases between the germline ends. The V gene's germline CDR1 is PRHDT and CDR2 FYEKMQ (reference sequence). The repertoire was sequenced with immunoSEQ multiplex PCR; TCRdb's copy has only in-frame clones and lacks some. The sample carries fewer than 150,000 clones, about two thirds recorded once. The receptor's source is a woman aged 30 to 39 in good health. The sample was memory CD8+ T cells sorted from blood. Subset indicated: CD45RO+ cells pooled with CCR7-negative TemRA cells. This chain uses TRBV13 with TRBJ2-4; D is perhaps TRBD2 (5 bases). The CDR3 DNA sequence: TGTGCCAGCAGCTTAAAGGCGGGTAGCAAAAACATTCAGTACTTC. It is translated as CASSLKAGSKNIQYF.